What follows is one TCR beta chain and its context. The antigen remains undetermined. The data belong to a study of T cell responses to AZD1222 COVID-19 vaccine. Study-level information: The study pooled second doses at about 4 or about 12 weeks. Notes on the study in general: Vaccination with two AZD1222 doses was followed by a rise in Spike-specific TCR breadth and depth. At study baseline, merely five or six AZD1222 recipients were seropositive.

Germline values: CDR1 SGHTA, CDR2 FQGTGA. The junction had 7 bases not matched to a gene; V was cut back by 7 bases and J by 10 bases. The CDR3 loop spans 13 amino acids. The protocol was immunoSEQ multiplex PCR, while the TCRdb copy is restricted to in-frame clones and leaves out a portion. Of about 150,000 clones listed, over 75% were seen once; the top ten hold 1.1% to 1.5%. The input for sequencing was peripheral blood, taken on day 0 of AZD1222 vaccination. The source is an adult in good health. The genes are TRBV7-3 and TRBJ2-3; 11 bases align to TRBD2. CDR3 region: CASKPSGGQAQYF. The DNA of the CDR3 is TGTGCCAGCAAACCTAGCGGGGGGCAGGCGCAGTATTTT.